These T cell receptor beta chains were read from a single sample in a study of Graves' ophthalmopathy and Graves' hyperthyroidism. Each CDR3 protein gets one entry after TCRdb re-called the multiplex PCR reads with MiXCR. The sample has 170,000 or so distinct CDR3 sequences, under 40% seen once. The sample was peripheral blood. The receptors shown here come from a woman in her thirties or forties with Graves' ophthalmopathy. CDR3s include the opening cysteine and the closing phenylalanine or tryptophan. The D gene is left open where the match is weak. Clone size appears in some rows only: once, few, many, or a class for an expanded clone.

V,size,D,J,DNA,CDR3
TRBV6-5,.,.,TRBJ1-2,TGTGCCAGCAGTTACTCCAGGGAATTCTATGGCTACACCTTC,CASSYSREFYGYTF
TRBV28,.,TRBD2,TRBJ2-7,TGTGCCAGCAGTTCCTCATTCAAATTAGCGGGAGGGATCATCTACGAGCAGTACTTC,CASSSSFKLAGGIIYEQYF
TRBV27,many,.,TRBJ1-2,TGTGCCACCCGGCGGGGGGGGGGAAACTATGGCTACACCTTC,CATRRGGGNYGYTF
TRBV29-1,.,.,TRBJ2-7,TGCAGCGTTGAGATCGGGACTGTCTACGAGCAGTACTTC,CSVEIGTVYEQYF
TRBV12-3/TRBV12-4,.,TRBD2,TRBJ2-7,TGTGCCAGCAGTTTCCGTCTACTAGCGGGAGCTTACGAGCAGTACTTC,CASSFRLLAGAYEQYF
TRBV12-3/TRBV12-4,many,.,TRBJ1-2,TGTGCCAGCAGTAATGGTGGGGGGCCCGGGAATGGCTACACCTTC,CASSNGGGPGNGYTF
TRBV12-3/TRBV12-4,many,TRBD1,TRBJ2-7,TGTGCCAGCAGTTTCCGACAGGGGATGAGGGGGCAGTACTTC,CASSFRQGMRGQYF
TRBV5-1,many,TRBD1,TRBJ1-1,TGCGCCAGCAGCTTCGCAGGGGGTGGCACTGAAGCTTTCTTT,CASSFAGGGTEAFF
TRBV6-1,.,TRBD1,TRBJ1-1,TGTGCCAGCAGGGAGCGACAGGGTTGGGACACTGAAGCTTTCTTT,CASRERQGWDTEAFF
TRBV12-5,.,.,TRBJ1-2,TGTGCTAGTGGTTTGCAGGGGAACTATGGCTACACCTTC,CASGLQGNYGYTF
TRBV20-1,many,TRBD1,TRBJ1-1,TGCAGTGCTAGAGCCCAGGACAGGGGGCCCACTGAAGCTTTCTTT,CSARAQDRGPTEAFF
TRBV20-1,many,TRBD1,TRBJ2-5,TGCAGTGCTGCCGATCGTGGCAGGGGGGAGACCCAGTACTTC,CSAADRGRGETQYF
TRBV28,many,TRBD1,TRBJ2-7,TGTGCCAGCAGGAACCAGGGGGTCATGTCCTACGAGCAGTACTTC,CASRNQGVMSYEQYF
TRBV9,once,.,TRBJ2-5,TGTGCCAGCAGCGTAGGTTCTGACTTGTGGGAGACCCAGTACTTC,CASSVGSDLWETQYF
TRBV18,many,.,TRBJ1-2,TGTGCCAGCTCACCCTCTCCCGCGGATGGCTACACCTTC,CASSPSPADGYTF
TRBV12-3/TRBV12-4,many,.,TRBJ1-6,TGTGCCAGCAGTTTAGGGGGAAATTCACCCCTCCACTTT,CASSLGGNSPLHF
TRBV12-3/TRBV12-4,many,TRBD1,TRBJ1-2,TGTGCCAGCAGTCACGGGACAGAAGGGCATGGCTACACCTTC,CASSHGTEGHGYTF
TRBV7-8,many,.,TRBJ2-7,TGTGCCAGCAGCTTAGCACGGGGTTTGGGGACCTCGGCGTTTGAGCAGTACTTC,CASSLARGLGTSAFEQYF
TRBV19,many,.,TRBJ1-2,TGTGCCAGTAGTATGGCGCCTGATAGGGGCTATGGCTACACCTTC,CASSMAPDRGYGYTF
TRBV6-2/TRBV6-3,.,.,TRBJ2-7,TGTGCCAGCAGTAGACAGCCCCACGAGCAGTACTTC,CASSRQPHEQYF
TRBV30,many,.,TRBJ1-1,TGTGCCTGGAGTGGGACATTTGAAGCTTTCTTT,CAWSGTFEAFF
TRBV12-3/TRBV12-4,.,.,TRBJ2-5,TGTGCCAGCAGTTTGAGGCAGCTAGGCGAGACCCAGTACTTC,CASSLRQLGETQYF
TRBV5-1,many,.,TRBJ2-2,TGCGCCAGCAAGATCTCGGGAAACACCGGGGAGCTGTTTTTT,CASKISGNTGELFF
TRBV2,.,.,TRBJ1-5,TGTGCCAGCAGTCGGTCGACGGGAAATCAGCCCCAGCATTTT,CASSRSTGNQPQHF
TRBV6-1,.,TRBD1,TRBJ1-5,TGTGCCAGCAGTGAAGTCCTGGGACAGTTTAATCAGCCCCAGCATTTT,CASSEVLGQFNQPQHF
TRBV28,.,.,TRBJ1-5,TGTGCCAGCAGTTTACTACTAGACAATCAGCCCCAGCATTTT,CASSLLLDNQPQHF
TRBV29-1,many,TRBD1,TRBJ1-2,TGCAGCGTTGGAGGGACAGAGGGCTACACCTTC,CSVGGTEGYTF
TRBV6-5,.,.,TRBJ2-7,TGTGCCAGCAGTTACTTCCACGTGCGCGAGCAGTACTTC,CASSYFHVREQYF
TRBV11-2,.,.,TRBJ1-2,TGTGCCAGCAGCTCCACCGGGACTCCCTATGGCTACACCTTC,CASSSTGTPYGYTF
TRBV6-1,.,.,TRBJ1-5,TGTGCCAGCAGCCCGATTCCCTACAATCAGCCCCAGCATTTT,CASSPIPYNQPQHF
TRBV10-3,many,TRBD1,TRBJ1-5,TGTGCCATCAGTGTAGTGGTTCGAGGACAGGGGAGCAATCAGCCCCAGCATTTT,CAISVVVRGQGSNQPQHF
TRBV28,many,.,TRBJ1-6,TGTGCCAGCAGTTCACAGAATGGGAATTCACCCCTCCACTTT,CASSSQNGNSPLHF
TRBV12-3/TRBV12-4,many,.,TRBJ2-4,TGTGCCAGCAGTGAGCCTTTGGGGAAAAACATTCAGTACTTC,CASSEPLGKNIQYF
TRBV11-2,.,TRBD1,TRBJ2-7,TGTGCCAGCAGCCCACTGAGACCAGACAGGGGGCCGTCGGGGGAGCAGTACTTC,CASSPLRPDRGPSGEQYF
TRBV19,many,.,TRBJ1-5,TGTGCCAGTAGTATACCAGTGAATCGCAGGGGAAGTGCGAAACAGCCCCAGCATTTT,CASSIPVNRRGSAKQPQHF
TRBV15,.,.,TRBJ1-1,TGTGCCACCAGCAGAGATGGACAAGTGAACACTGAAGCTTTCTTT,CATSRDGQVNTEAFF
TRBV20-1,.,TRBD1,TRBJ1-5,TGCAGTGCTCCCCCGGGACAGGGCGGCCAGCCCCAGCATTTT,CSAPPGQGGQPQHF
TRBV7-2,.,.,TRBJ2-7,TGTGCCAGCAGCTTAATAGCACGCTACGAGCAGTACTTC,CASSLIARYEQYF
TRBV9,many,.,TRBJ2-2,TGTGCCAGCAGCGTAGCTATGGGGGCCCCCGGGGAGCTGTTTTTT,CASSVAMGAPGELFF
TRBV7-9,many,TRBD1,TRBJ1-1,TGTGCCAGCAGCTTAGTTCAGGGGGCGGATGAAGCTTTCTTT,CASSLVQGADEAFF
TRBV27,few,TRBD1,TRBJ1-2,TGTGCCAGCAGTTCAGACAGGGGCCATGGCTACACCTTC,CASSSDRGHGYTF
TRBV6-5,.,.,TRBJ2-7,TGTGCCAGCAGTTTTCCCAGTGGCTACGAGCAGTACTTC,CASSFPSGYEQYF
TRBV6-2/TRBV6-3,.,.,TRBJ2-5,TGTGCCAGCAGTTCACTGTCCGGGAAGACCCAGTACTTC,CASSSLSGKTQYF
TRBV20-1,many,.,TRBJ1-1,TGCAGTGCTAGGGGCAGGTTGTTCTGGGGAGACACTGAAGCTTTCTTT,CSARGRLFWGDTEAFF
TRBV6-1,few,TRBD1,TRBJ1-2,TGTGCCAGCAGAGAGCAGGGGGTTAGTGGCTACACCTTC,CASREQGVSGYTF
TRBV12-3/TRBV12-4,many,.,TRBJ1-6,TGTGCCAGCAGTTTGGGCTACTATAATTCACCCCTCCACTTT,CASSLGYYNSPLHF
TRBV6-1,.,.,TRBJ2-2,TGTGCCAGCAGCCGGCCCCAAAACACCGGGGAGCTGTTTTTT,CASSRPQNTGELFF
TRBV12-3/TRBV12-4,.,.,TRBJ2-7,TGTGCCAGCGGGTCTAGCAGTACCTACGAGCAGTACTTC,CASGSSSTYEQYF
TRBV6-5,many,.,TRBJ1-5,TGTGCCAGCAGTTCTGGTCCGCTGGGGGTAGGCAATCAGCCCCAGCATTTT,CASSSGPLGVGNQPQHF
TRBV6-2/TRBV6-3,.,.,TRBJ2-7,TGTGCCAGCAGTTACTCGCCTGACCGACCGTACTACGAGCAGTACTTC,CASSYSPDRPYYEQYF
TRBV30,.,.,TRBJ1-2,TGTGCCTGGAGGTCAGGATTCTTCGCTGGCTACACCTTC,CAWRSGFFAGYTF
TRBV5-1,many,.,TRBJ2-1,TGCGCCAGCAGCATGACAGCCTACAATGAGCAGTTCTTC,CASSMTAYNEQFF
TRBV7-2,many,TRBD1,TRBJ1-5,TGTGCCAGCAGCTTAGGGGCAGGGGGCTATCGGCCCCAGCATTTT,CASSLGAGGYRPQHF
TRBV7-9,many,.,TRBJ1-5,TGTGCCAGCAGCTTAGGAGGGGAGAATCAGCCCCAGCATTTT,CASSLGGENQPQHF
TRBV12-3/TRBV12-4,.,TRBD2,TRBJ2-2,TGTGCCAGCAGTTTGGCTAGCGGGAGGGGATCCCGGAGTGGGGAGCTGTTTTTT,CASSLASGRGSRSGELFF
TRBV7-2,many,.,TRBJ2-5,TGTGCCAGCAGCTTAGGGGGCGCAAGGGAGACCCAGTACTTC,CASSLGGARETQYF
TRBV7-2,many,.,TRBJ1-1,TGTGCCAGCAGCCGAAGATTTCAGGCGCCTGAAGCTTTCTTT,CASSRRFQAPEAFF
TRBV19,.,TRBD1,TRBJ2-7,TGTGCCAGTAGTACAGCCCAAGGGACAGTTTACGAGCAGTACTTC,CASSTAQGTVYEQYF